This T cell receptor beta chain is from a study of T cells in localized non-small cell lung cancer. Findings and limits, study-wide: Longer overall survival associated with higher blood T cell density; shorter survival with higher adjacent-lung clonality. Because sequencing included only one region (of the tumor), heterogeneity remains possible.

Details on this clone: Its antigen is not known.

This CDR3 has 10 amino acids. CDR1 is DFQATT, CDR2 SNEGSKA, per germline (reference sequence). V was clipped by 4 bases and J by 10 bases, with 10 bases between them. Repertoires were generated with immunoSEQ multiplex PCR, while TCRdb's copy carries only in-frame clones and drops some. The sample includes approximately 30,000 clones, roughly 93% of them seen just once. The chain recombines TRBV20-1 with TRBJ1-1, with D unresolved. This TCR was recovered from an older female donor with stage I lung adenocarcinoma. The source material was peripheral blood, sampled before any cancer treatment. The CDR3 loop is CSAKEVGAFF. DNA for the CDR3: TGCAGTGCTAAGGAGGTGGGAGCTTTCTTT.